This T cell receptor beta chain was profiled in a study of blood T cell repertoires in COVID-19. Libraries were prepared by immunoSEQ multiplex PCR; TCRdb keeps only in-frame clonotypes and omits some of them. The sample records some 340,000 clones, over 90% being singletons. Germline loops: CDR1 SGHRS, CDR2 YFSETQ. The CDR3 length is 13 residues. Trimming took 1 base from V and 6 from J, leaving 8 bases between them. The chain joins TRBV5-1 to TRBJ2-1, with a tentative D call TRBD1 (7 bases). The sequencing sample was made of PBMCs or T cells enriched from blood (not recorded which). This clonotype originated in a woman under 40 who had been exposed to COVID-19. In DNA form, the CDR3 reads TGCGCCAGCAGCTTGCAGGGGGGCAATGAGCAGTTCTTC. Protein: CASSLQGGNEQFF.